This TCR beta chain was retrieved from a study of control samples from healthy donors and cancer patients. The method was immunoSEQ multiplex PCR; TCRdb's version includes in-frame clones alone and lacks a portion of them. This table has 100,000 to 150,000 clones, around 87% appearing once. V gave up 5 bases and J gave up 8 bases, with 18 bases separating them. From germline, CDR1 is LNHDA and CDR2 SQIVND (reference sequence). The CDR3 is 15 residues long. This chain uses TRBV19 with TRBJ1-4, with a tentative D call TRBD1 (5 bases). Sequencing was performed on blood. This clonotype was obtained from a man aged 30-40 years in good health. CDR3 amino acids: CASSPSRNGGEKLFF. The CDR3 DNA follows: TGTGCCAGTAGTCCCTCGAGAAACGGGGGGGAAAAACTGTTTTTT.